This T cell receptor (beta chain) derives from a study of T cell repertoires in cytomegalovirus infection. Using its own MiXCR run on the reads, TCRdb lists one record per CDR3 protein. In the table there are around 320,000 distinct CDR3 sequences, over 7.5% of which are singletons. This clonotype has more than one count but fewer than ten. Its antigen is not identified. Germline CDR1 and CDR2: LNHDA and SQIVND (reference sequence). The CDR3 consists of 15 residues. Between the trimmed V and J ends, which lost 8 bases and 3 bases, there was a span of 17 bases. Study-level points and caveats: The cumulative frequency of public TCR beta families distinguished individuals who carried CMV together with the relevant HLA.

This sequence was found in a human donor in good health (CMV status not recorded). Some clones in this sample may be carry-over from other donors' samples. The chain joins TRBV19 to TRBJ2-1, with D possibly being TRBD1 (8 bases). The sample taken for sequencing was PBMCs. The CDR3 spells CASSTGGALYNEQFF. CDR3 nucleotides: TGTGCCAGTTCAACAGGGGGGGCCCTCTACAATGAGCAGTTCTTC.